This TCR beta chain appears in the sequencing data of a study of metastatic and nonmetastatic thyroid tumors. The wider study: A comparison of repertoires was made across blood and tumor or nodule tissue from malignant and benign thyroid patients. Findings of the study overall: The study reportedly found significantly higher TCR beta diversity in malignant thyroid tumors than benign nodules, in blood and tumor.

No patient had received any treatment before thyroid surgery. As handled by the study authors: Clinicopathological groups of papillary thyroid cancer showed CDR3 differences that were used to build a distant-metastasis classifier. TCRdb recomputed clones from the PCR reads via MiXCR. The V and J calls come from TCRdb's annotation, not from the publication. The table lists approximately 15,000 clones, roughly 13% of them singletons. This clone was observed a handful of times. Antigen unknown. V lost 5 bases, J lost 4 bases, and 6 bases lay in between. There are 12 residues in the CDR3. This clonotype was sampled from a female donor with papillary thyroid cancer or a benign thyroid nodule (not recorded which). Some clones in this sample may be carry-over from other donors' samples. The J gene is TRBJ1-3, the V gene TRBV12-3 or TRBV12-4, with D unresolved. What was sequenced was blood. The DNA of the CDR3 is TGTGCCAGCAGTGCTAGAGGAAACACCATATATTTT. Protein sequence: CASSARGNTIYF.